One and the same sample provided the 22 T cell receptor beta chains below, sequenced in a study of early T cells in non-severe SARS-CoV-2 infection. TCRdb used MiXCR to reprocess the 5' RACE reads, holding one entry per CDR3 protein. The table includes about 79,000 distinct CDR3 sequences, about 11% detected once. The sample was whole blood. The source is an adult who was a healthcare worker with PCR-confirmed SARS-CoV-2 infection or an uninfected control (not recorded which).

In this sample, this clonotype turned up a few times. The rearrangement links TRBV14 to TRBJ1-4, with a tentative D call TRBD1 (5 bases). The CDR3 spans 16 residues. Germline assignment: CDR1 SGHDN and CDR2 FVKESK. With 2 bases removed from V and 9 bases from J, the gap between germline ends came to 19 bases. Written as DNA, the CDR3 is TGTGCCAGCAGCCAATGGGGCGGCCGAGGGACGAAAAAACTGTTTTTT. The encoded protein is CASSQWGGRGTKKLFF.

This clonotype was counted between two and nine times. The chain joins TRBV29-1 to TRBJ2-3; the match to TRBD1 covers 11 bases. The ends lost 7 bases at V and 0 bases at J; junction bases unmatched: 3. The CDR3 totals 14 residues. Looked up from germline, CDR1 is SQVTM and CDR2 is ANQGSEA. The CDR3 DNA reads TGCAGCGCCGGACAGGGGGCTAGCACAGATACGCAGTATTTT. This encodes CSAGQGASTDTQYF.

V is TRBV5-1 and J is TRBJ2-3; 8 bases fit TRBD2. The germline V gene has CDR1 SGHRS and CDR2 YFSETQ. V gave up 0 bases and J gave up 4 bases; unmatched junction bases: 7. The CDR3 has 16 amino acids. The CDR3: CASSLDPAGDADTQYF. CDR3 sequence (DNA): TGCGCCAGCAGCTTGGATCCAGCGGGGGACGCAGATACGCAGTATTTT.

This clonotype was seen at least ten times. V and J are TRBV6-5 and TRBJ2-7; 7 positions agree with TRBD1. This CDR3 contains 13 residues. In germline, CDR1 is MNHEY, CDR2 SVGAGI. J lost 5 bases, V lost 7 bases, and 8 bases had no gene match. The CDR3 sequence is CASNTGERNEQYF. Written as DNA, the CDR3 is TGTGCCAGCAATACAGGGGAAAGGAACGAGCAGTACTTC.

The chain carries TRBV7-6 and TRBJ2-7, with a weak D call TRBD2 (6 bases). Deletions cut 5 bases from V and 3 bases from J, with 11 bases between. Germline loops: CDR1 SGHVS, CDR2 FNYEAQ. The CDR3 consists of 13 residues. CDR3 in amino acids: CASSPPDYYEQYF. The CDR3 nucleotides read TGTGCCAGCAGCCCACCGGACTACTACGAGCAGTACTTC.

This clonotype was detected a few times. The chain couples TRBV12-3 or TRBV12-4 to TRBJ2-2; D gene ambiguous. Trimming removed 3 bases at V and 1 base at J, with 9 bases between. The CDR3 sequence is 15 residues long. The CDR3 bases are TGTGCCAGCAGTTTGACCCTACGGAACACCGGGGAGCTGTTTTTT. It is translated as CASSLTLRNTGELFF.

This clonotype showed up many times. The genes are TRBV6-5 and TRBJ2-2; no clear D gene. The V end was cut by 4 bases, the J end by 4 bases, with 4 bases between. The CDR3 is 12 amino acids. Germline CDR1 and CDR2: MNHEY and SVGAGI. In DNA, the CDR3 is TGTGCCAGCAGTTTCCCCACCGGGGAGCTGTTTTTT. Translating gives CASSFPTGELFF.

This clonotype showed up many times. The gene calls are TRBV2 and TRBJ2-1; D could derive from TRBD1 or TRBD2 (5 bases each). The CDR3 has 15 residues. CDR1 is SNHLY and CDR2 is FYNNEI in the germline V gene. Trimming removed 4 bases from V and 2 bases from J, with 12 bases in between. CDR3 sequence (DNA): TGTGCCAGCAGTGTTAACCGGGGCCCCTACAATGAGCAGTTCTTC. It is translated as CASSVNRGPYNEQFF.

This clonotype was detected only a few times. The rearrangement links TRBV3-1 to TRBJ1-1; D remains unclear. Germline CDR1 LGHDT, CDR2 YNNKEL (reference sequence). V lost 1 base and J 0 bases, leaving 6 bases between the germline ends. CDR3 length: 14 residues. As DNA, the CDR3 is TGTGCCAGCAGCCAAGTGGGGATGAACACTGAAGCTTTCTTT. Its protein product is CASSQVGMNTEAFF.

This chain connects TRBV6-1 to TRBJ2-3; possibly TRBD1 or TRBD2 for D (5 bases each). V was shortened by 2 bases and J by 2 bases, with 11 bases between the two germline ends. Germline V gene lookup returns CDR1 MNHNS and CDR2 SASEGT. This CDR3 is 15 amino acids long. CDR3 sequence reads: CASSERDHNTDTQYF. CDR3 DNA: TGTGCCAGCAGTGAACGGGACCACAACACAGATACGCAGTATTTT.

This chain connects TRBV14 to TRBJ2-1, with D hard to call. CDR3 length: 13 residues. Germline V gives CDR1 SGHDN, CDR2 FVKESK. With 2 bases removed from V and 5 bases from J, the gap between germline ends came to 7 bases. The CDR3 nucleotides read TGTGCCAGCAGCCAAATCAATAACAATGAGCAGTTCTTC. Protein sequence: CASSQINNNEQFF.

At least ten counts were recorded for this clonotype. The chain is built from TRBV29-1 and TRBJ2-2; no clear D gene. CDR3 size: 14 residues. CDR1 and CDR2 (germline): SQVTM, ANQGSEA. The V end lost 6 bases, the J end lost 1 base, and 12 bases lay between the germline ends. CDR3 nucleotide sequence: TGCAGCGTCAAGAGCCAGATGAACACCGGGGAGCTGTTTTTT. Its protein is CSVKSQMNTGELFF.

This clonotype was picked up many times. The chain has TRBV7-9 and TRBJ2-1; D unresolved. Per the germline V gene, CDR1 is SEHNR and CDR2 is FQNEAQ (reference sequence). Trimming cost V 5 bases and J 8 bases, with 13 bases left between them. This CDR3 has 13 amino acids. DNA of the CDR3: TGTGCCAGCAGCCCACTAAGGGTTTATGAGCAGTTCTTC. This encodes CASSPLRVYEQFF.

This clonotype was counted many times. This chain links TRBV4-1 with TRBJ2-1; 11 positions match TRBD2. CDR3 length equals 17 residues. Germline-derived CDR1 and CDR2 are MGHRA and YSYEKL. The V and J ends lost 0 bases and 9 bases, in that order; junction bases with no gene match: 10. The CDR3 loop is CASSQEALAGGKPEQFF. The CDR3 coding sequence is TGCGCCAGCAGCCAAGAAGCCCTAGCGGGGGGTAAGCCTGAGCAGTTCTTC.

The chain links TRBV21-1 to TRBJ2-6. TRBV21-1 is noted as a pseudogene. There are 16 residues in the CDR3. CDR3 in amino acids: CASSNGTGSGANVLTF. CDR3 nucleotides: TGTGCCAGCAGCAACGGTACAGGCTCTGGGGCCAACGTCCTGACTTTC.

A note on this clonotype: At one end, the junction sequence differs from germline, possibly due to a read error. The chain combines TRBV13 with TRBJ2-1, with TRBD2 as a possible D gene (5 bases). The CDR3 consists of 12 residues. Germline CDR1 is PRHDT and CDR2 is FYEKMQ (reference sequence). The CDR3 sequence: CASSLGSDEQFF. The CDR3 nucleotides are TGTGCCAGCAGCCTAGGGAGCGATGAGCAGTTCTTC. Filled out from reference TRBV13 and TRBJ2-1, the complete variable domain reads AAGVIQSPRHLIKEKRETATLKCYPIPRHDTVYWYQQGPGQDPQFLISFYEKMQSDKGSIPDRFSAQQFSDYHSELNMSSLELGDSALYFCASSLGSDEQFFGPGTRLTVL.

This clonotype was observed many times. The chain is built from TRBV12-3 or TRBV12-4 and TRBJ2-1; D uncertain. V was shortened by 5 bases and J by 9 bases, with 11 bases between the two germline ends. CDR3 length: 12 residues. CDR3 sequence (DNA): TGTGCCAGCAGTCGACCGCTAAGTGAGCAGTTCTTC. Amino acid sequence: CASSRPLSEQFF.

A few counts support this clonotype. The genes are TRBV5-1 and TRBJ2-5; 9 bases match TRBD1. This CDR3 is 14 amino acids long. Trimming removed 0 bases from V and 5 bases from J; junction bases left unmatched: 2. Germline V gives CDR1 SGHRS, CDR2 YFSETQ. CDR3 bases: TGCGCCAGCAGCTTGGGGACAGGGGACGAGACCCAGTACTTC. Translation: CASSLGTGDETQYF.

The CDR3 coding sequence is TGTGCCAGCAGGGTTGGCATGGATACGCAGTATTTT. Encoded protein: CASRVGMDTQYF. The rearrangement links TRBV2 to TRBJ2-3, with D hard to call. There are 12 residues in the CDR3. Trimming cost V 6 bases and J 6 bases, with 10 bases left between them. From germline, CDR1 is SNHLY and CDR2 FYNNEI.

This clonotype was recorded at least ten times. V and J are TRBV7-2 and TRBJ2-3; 7 bases map to TRBD2. This CDR3 has 12 residues. V lost 6 bases and J lost 5; bases outside the gene matches: 2. Germline V lookup: CDR1 SGHTA, CDR2 FQGNSA. CDR3 nucleotide sequence: TGTGCCAGCAGGGGAGGGGTAGATACGCAGTATTTT. Its protein is CASRGGVDTQYF.

The chain employs TRBV7-8 and TRBJ1-3, with TRBD1 identical over 9 bases. The trim removed 4 bases at V and 2 bases at J, leaving 15 bases unmatched. The V gene's germline CDR1 is SGHVS and CDR2 FQNEAQ. The CDR3 extends over 19 amino acids. CDR3 in DNA: TGTGCCAGCAGCTCGCCCGTAATGAGGAGACAGGGGGCTGGAAACACCATATATTTT. Amino acids: CASSSPVMRRQGAGNTIYF. Supplemented by reference TRBV7-8 and TRBJ1-3, the full variable domain reads GAGVSQSPRYKVAKRGQDVALRCDPISGHVSLFWYQQALGQGPEFLTYFQNEAQLDKSGLPSDRFFAERPEGSVSTLKIQRTQQEDSAVYLCASSSPVMRRQGAGNTIYFGEGSWLTVV.

This clonotype was detected ten times or more. V usage is TRBV14 and J usage is TRBJ2-5; tentatively, D is TRBD2 (7 bases). The CDR3 is 14 amino acids. Trimming pared 4 bases from V and 7 bases from J, leaving 16 bases between. Germline V gene lookup returns CDR1 SGHDN and CDR2 FVKESK. This chain's CDR3 is CASSPLTGRGTQYF. CDR3 DNA: TGTGCCAGCAGCCCCCTCACAGGGAGGGGGACCCAGTACTTC. Full variable domain (missing parts from reference TRBV14 and TRBJ2-5): EAGVTQFPSHSVIEKGQTVTLRCDPISGHDNLYWYRRVMGKEIKFLLHFVKESKQDESGMPNNRFLAERTGGTYSTLKVQPAELEDSGVYFCASSPLTGRGTQYFGPGTRLLVL.